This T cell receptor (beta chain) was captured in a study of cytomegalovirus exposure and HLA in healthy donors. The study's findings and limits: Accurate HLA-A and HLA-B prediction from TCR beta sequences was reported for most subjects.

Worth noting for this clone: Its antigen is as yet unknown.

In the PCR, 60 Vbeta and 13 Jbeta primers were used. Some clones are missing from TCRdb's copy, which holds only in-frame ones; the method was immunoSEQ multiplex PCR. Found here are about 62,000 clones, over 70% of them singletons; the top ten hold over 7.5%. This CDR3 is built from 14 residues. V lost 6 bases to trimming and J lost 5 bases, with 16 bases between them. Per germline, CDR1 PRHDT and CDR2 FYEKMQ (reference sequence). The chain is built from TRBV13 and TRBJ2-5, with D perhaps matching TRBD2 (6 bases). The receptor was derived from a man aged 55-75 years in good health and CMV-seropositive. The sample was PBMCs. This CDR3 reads CASRPMIREETQYF. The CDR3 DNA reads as TGTGCCAGCAGACCTATGATCCGGGAGGAGACCCAGTACTTC.